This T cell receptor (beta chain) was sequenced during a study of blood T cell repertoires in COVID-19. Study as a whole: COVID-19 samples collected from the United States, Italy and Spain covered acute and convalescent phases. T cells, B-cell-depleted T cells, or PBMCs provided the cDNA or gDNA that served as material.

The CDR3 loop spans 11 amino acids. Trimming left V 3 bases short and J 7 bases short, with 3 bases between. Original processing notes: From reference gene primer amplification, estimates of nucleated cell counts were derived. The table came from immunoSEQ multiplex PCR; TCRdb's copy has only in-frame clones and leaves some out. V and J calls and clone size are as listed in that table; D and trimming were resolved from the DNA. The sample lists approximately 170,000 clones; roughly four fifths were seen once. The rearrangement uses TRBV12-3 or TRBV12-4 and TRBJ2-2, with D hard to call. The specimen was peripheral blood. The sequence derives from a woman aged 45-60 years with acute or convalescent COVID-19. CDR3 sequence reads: CASSFLGELFF. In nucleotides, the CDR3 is TGTGCCAGCAGTTTTCTCGGGGAGCTGTTTTTT.